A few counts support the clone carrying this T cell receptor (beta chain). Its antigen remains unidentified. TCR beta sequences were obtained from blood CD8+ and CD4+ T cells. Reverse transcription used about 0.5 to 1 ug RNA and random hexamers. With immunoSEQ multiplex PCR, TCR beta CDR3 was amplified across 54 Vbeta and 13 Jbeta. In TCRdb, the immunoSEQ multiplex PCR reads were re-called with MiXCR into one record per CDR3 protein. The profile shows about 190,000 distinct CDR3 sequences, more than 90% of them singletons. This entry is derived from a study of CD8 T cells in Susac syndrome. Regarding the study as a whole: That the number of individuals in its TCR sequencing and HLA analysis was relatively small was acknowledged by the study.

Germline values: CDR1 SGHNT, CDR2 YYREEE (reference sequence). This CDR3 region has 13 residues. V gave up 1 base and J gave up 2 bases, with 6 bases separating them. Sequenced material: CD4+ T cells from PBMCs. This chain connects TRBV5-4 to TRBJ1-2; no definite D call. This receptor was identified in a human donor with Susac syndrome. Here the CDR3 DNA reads TGTGCCAGCAGCTTGCGTGGGAACTATGGCTACACCTTC. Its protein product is CASSLRGNYGYTF.